This entry is about one T cell receptor (beta chain). The data are from a study of shared clonotypes between healthy human individuals. Memory CD4+ cells were the fraction left after CD45RA+ naive selection. Measured with immunoSEQ multiplex PCR; TCRdb has only the in-frame clones, and not every one. The data show some 1.4 million clones, with more than 95% seen just once and roughly 1.2% held by the top ten. The CDR3 contains 15 residues. V lost 5 bases, J lost 4 bases, and 11 bases stayed unmatched. The germline gives CDR1 MNHEY, CDR2 SVGAGI. This clonotype originated in a man aged 25 to 40 in good health. The J gene is TRBJ2-7, the V gene TRBV6-5; 7 positions agree with TRBD1. The specimen was naive CD4+ T cells sorted from blood. Described subset: CD45RA+ positively selected. CDR3 bases: TGTGCCAGCAGTGGACGACAGGGTCATACGTACGAGCAGTACTTC. It specifies CASSGRQGHTYEQYF.